The T cell receptor beta chain described here comes from a study of T cell responses to AZD1222 COVID-19 vaccine. Study results and limitations: An increase in Spike-specific TCR breadth and depth was observed after two AZD1222 doses. Among the donors, most were white British and more were female, and clonal diversity was possibly underestimated. Just five or six AZD1222 recipients were seropositive at baseline.

In its sample, this clone was seen a few times. Its antigen is as yet unknown. The germline V and J ends were trimmed by 3 bases and 0 bases, with 6 bases remaining between them. CDR1 and CDR2 (germline): SGHAT, FQNNGV. The CDR3 is 14 residues long. Repertoires were generated with immunoSEQ multiplex PCR, while TCRdb's copy carries only in-frame clones and drops some. The data contain 100,000 to 150,000 clones, around 92% of them singletons. The chain is built from TRBV11-2 and TRBJ2-1; D not certain. Specimen: peripheral blood, collected on day 0 of AZD1222 vaccination. This clonotype was obtained from an adult in good health. The CDR3 protein is CASSLTLSYNEQFF. CDR3 coding DNA: TGTGCCAGCAGCTTGACTCTCTCCTACAATGAGCAGTTCTTC.